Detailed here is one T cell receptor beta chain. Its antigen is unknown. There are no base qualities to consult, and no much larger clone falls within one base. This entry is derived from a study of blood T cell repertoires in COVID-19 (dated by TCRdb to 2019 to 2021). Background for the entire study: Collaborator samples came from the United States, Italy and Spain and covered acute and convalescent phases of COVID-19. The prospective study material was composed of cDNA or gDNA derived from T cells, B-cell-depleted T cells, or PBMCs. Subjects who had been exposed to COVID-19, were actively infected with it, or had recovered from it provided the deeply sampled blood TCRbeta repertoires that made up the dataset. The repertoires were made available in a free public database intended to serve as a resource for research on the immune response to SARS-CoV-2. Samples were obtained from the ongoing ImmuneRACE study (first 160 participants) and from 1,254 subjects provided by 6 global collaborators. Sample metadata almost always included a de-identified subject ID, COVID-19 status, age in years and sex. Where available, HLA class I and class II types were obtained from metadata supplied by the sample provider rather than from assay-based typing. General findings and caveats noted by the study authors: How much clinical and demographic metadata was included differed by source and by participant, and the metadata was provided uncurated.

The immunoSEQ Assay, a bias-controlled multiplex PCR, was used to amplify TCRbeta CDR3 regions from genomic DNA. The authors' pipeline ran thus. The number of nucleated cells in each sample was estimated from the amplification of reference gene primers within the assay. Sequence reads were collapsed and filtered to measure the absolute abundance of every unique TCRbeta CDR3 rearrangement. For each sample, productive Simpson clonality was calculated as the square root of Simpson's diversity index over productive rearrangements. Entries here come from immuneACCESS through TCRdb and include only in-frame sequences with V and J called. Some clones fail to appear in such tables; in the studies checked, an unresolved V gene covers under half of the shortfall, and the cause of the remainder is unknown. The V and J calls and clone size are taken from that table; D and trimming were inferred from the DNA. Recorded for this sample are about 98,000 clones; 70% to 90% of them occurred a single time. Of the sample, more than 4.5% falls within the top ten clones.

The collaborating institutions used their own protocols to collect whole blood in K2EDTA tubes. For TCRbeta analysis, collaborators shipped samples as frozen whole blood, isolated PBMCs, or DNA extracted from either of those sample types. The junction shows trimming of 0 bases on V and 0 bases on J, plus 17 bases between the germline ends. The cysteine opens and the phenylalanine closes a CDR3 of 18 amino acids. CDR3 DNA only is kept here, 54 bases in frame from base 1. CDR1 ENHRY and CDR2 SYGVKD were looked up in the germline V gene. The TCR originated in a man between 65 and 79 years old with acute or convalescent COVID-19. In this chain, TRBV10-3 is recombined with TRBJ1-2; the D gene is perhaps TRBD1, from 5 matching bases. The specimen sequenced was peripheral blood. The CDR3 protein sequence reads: CAISESAQVALANYGYTF. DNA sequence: TGTGCCATCAGTGAGTCTGCACAGGTTGCGTTAGCTAACTATGGCTACACCTTC.